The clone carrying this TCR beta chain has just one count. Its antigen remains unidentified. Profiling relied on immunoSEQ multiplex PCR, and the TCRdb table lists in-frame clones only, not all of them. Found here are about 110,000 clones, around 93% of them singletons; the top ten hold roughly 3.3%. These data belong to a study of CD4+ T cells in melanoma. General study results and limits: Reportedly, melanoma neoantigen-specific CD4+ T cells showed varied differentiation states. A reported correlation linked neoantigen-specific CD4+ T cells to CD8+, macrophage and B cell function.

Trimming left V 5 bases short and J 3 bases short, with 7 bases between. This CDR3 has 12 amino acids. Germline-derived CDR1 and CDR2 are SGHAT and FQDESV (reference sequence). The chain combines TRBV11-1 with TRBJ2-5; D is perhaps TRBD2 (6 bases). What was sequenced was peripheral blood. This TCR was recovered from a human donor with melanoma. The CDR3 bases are TGTGCCAGCAGCCCGGGAGAAGAGACCCAGTACTTC. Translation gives CASSPGEETQYF.